Below are 22 T cell receptor beta chains sequenced from a single sample in a study of T cells in Graves' hyperthyroidism and ophthalmopathy (dated by TCRdb to between 2018 and 2021). The method was multiplex PCR. Reads for this sample came from an Illumina HiSeq 2000. TCR beta CDR3 regions were amplified from RNA transcripts. A first-round RT-PCR of the TCR CDR3 used the HTBI primer set with the Qiagen OneStep RT-PCR kit. TCRdb reprocessed the public reads (quality trimming at Q25 with fastp, clone calling with MiXCR) and kept in-frame beta chains. Merged by CDR3 protein, the rows form single entries marked with the most common genes and DNA. Recorded for this sample are a few hundred thousand distinct CDR3 sequences; approximately 16% of them occurred a single time. Approximately 20% of the sample rests with the top ten. The material sequenced was blood. These receptors came from a woman aged 55-75 years with Graves' ophthalmopathy.

This clonotype was seen repeatedly, ten times or more. The CDR3 nucleotides are TGTGCCAACCGGGACAGCTTAACCTACGAGCAGTACTTC. It yields the protein CANRDSLTYEQYF. This chain links TRBV28 with TRBJ2-7; 7 nucleotides agree with TRBD1. CDR1 and CDR2 from the germline V gene are MDHEN and SYDVKM. The CDR3 sequence is 13 residues long. V shed 10 bases and J 2 bases; nucleotides not matched to a gene: 8.

This clonotype was counted ten times or more. The chain has TRBV11-2 and TRBJ2-5, with D possibly TRBD1 on 6 matching bases. CDR3 length equals 14 residues. CDR1 SGHAT and CDR2 FQNNGV come from the germline V gene. Trimming left V 0 bases short and J 7 bases short, with 12 bases between. The CDR3 nucleotides are TGTGCCAGCAGCTTAGATTTGGGACACGCGACCCAGTACTTC. This gives the protein CASSLDLGHATQYF.

The sample holds many counts of this clonotype. The rearrangement joins TRBV20-1 to TRBJ2-1; D is unclear. Per the germline V gene, CDR1 is DFQATT and CDR2 is SNEGSKA (reference sequence). This CDR3 is 15 amino acids long. Trimming removed 1 base from V and 8 bases from J, with 18 bases in between. The CDR3 loop reads CSARGLAHLLDEQFF. The CDR3 DNA follows: TGCAGTGCTAGAGGTCTGGCCCACCTGCTAGATGAGCAGTTCTTC.

The table lists this clonotype with a few counts. This chain connects TRBV20-1 to TRBJ2-2; D gene uncertain. This CDR3 comprises 13 residues. V was shortened by 3 bases and J by 0 bases, with 5 bases between the two germline ends. Germline-derived CDR1 and CDR2 are DFQATT and SNEGSKA (reference sequence). Written as DNA, the CDR3 is TGCAGTGCTAGGTTGGCGAACACCGGGGAGCTGTTTTTT. Amino acid sequence: CSARLANTGELFF.

This clonotype was counted at least ten times. The chain uses TRBV18 and TRBJ2-1, with TRBD2 matching over 8 bases. V shed 3 bases and J 5 bases; nucleotides not matched to a gene: 6. The CDR3 has 15 residues. The germline CDR1 and CDR2 sequences are KGHSH and LQKENI. The CDR3 reads CASSPPGLVNNEQFF. DNA of the CDR3: TGTGCCAGCTCACCTCCGGGACTAGTCAACAATGAGCAGTTCTTC.

This clonotype was found many times. This chain uses TRBV27 with TRBJ2-4; D call uncertain. With 3 bases removed from V and 4 bases from J, the gap between germline ends came to 10 bases. Germline CDR1 reads MNHEY; CDR2 reads SMNVEV (reference sequence). This CDR3 is 14 amino acids long. CDR3 nucleotides: TGTGCCAGCAGTTTGTCAGACCAAAAAAACATTCAGTACTTC. It encodes CASSLSDQKNIQYF.

This clonotype was recorded many times. This rearrangement joins TRBV7-2 to TRBJ2-7, with 9 bases matching TRBD2. The trim removed 4 bases at V and 0 bases at J, leaving 7 bases unmatched. Germline assignment: CDR1 SGHTA and CDR2 FQGNSA. CDR3 length equals 16 residues. The DNA of the CDR3 is TGTGCCAGCAGCTCCCAACCTAGCGGGACCTCCTACGAGCAGTACTTC. Its protein product is CASSSQPSGTSYEQYF.

This clonotype was counted at least ten times. The V gene is TRBV2, the J gene TRBJ2-5; 8 bases fit TRBD1. CDR1 SNHLY and CDR2 FYNNEI come from the germline V gene. The CDR3 runs 14 residues. V was pared by 3 bases and J by 2 bases, with 2 bases of the junction left unmatched. The CDR3 loop is CASSDYRGQETQYF. In DNA, the CDR3 is TGTGCCAGCAGTGACTACAGGGGGCAAGAGACCCAGTACTTC.

This clonotype has a handful of counts. V and J are TRBV27 and TRBJ2-7; no firm D call. The CDR3 totals 11 residues. CDR1 is MNHEY, CDR2 SMNVEV, per germline (reference sequence). Between the trimmed V and J ends, which lost 6 bases and 2 bases, there was a span of 5 bases. CDR3 loop: CASRTPYEQYF. DNA of the CDR3: TGTGCCAGCAGAACCCCCTACGAGCAGTACTTC.

This sequence joins TRBV5-6 and TRBJ1-3; TRBD1 is a possible D gene (5 bases). The V gene lost 1 base and the J gene lost 0 bases, with 8 bases spanning the gap. The CDR3 extends over 15 amino acids. Germline values: CDR1 SGHDT, CDR2 YYEEEE. DNA for the CDR3: TGTGCCAGCAGCTTGCCAGGGAGCTCTGGAAACACCATATATTTT. Residues: CASSLPGSSGNTIYF.

The chain links TRBV11-2 to TRBJ1-3; no reliable D call. V was cut by 4 bases and J by 3 bases, with 16 bases left in between. The CDR3 spans 16 residues. Per the germline V gene, CDR1 is SGHAT and CDR2 is FQNNGV. CDR3 sequence reads: CASSSSKSSLGNTIYF. CDR3 nucleotides: TGTGCCAGCAGCTCGAGTAAATCGTCTCTTGGAAACACCATATATTTT.

The chain carries TRBV10-3 and TRBJ2-3; D is ambiguous. This CDR3 spans 13 amino acids. V lost 9 bases, J lost 2 bases, and 12 bases lay in between. Germline values: CDR1 ENHRY, CDR2 SYGVKD. The CDR3 DNA reads as TGTGCCATTAGAAAGGCTACCACAGATACGCAGTATTTT. Translated: CAIRKATTDTQYF.

At least ten counts were recorded for this clonotype. The V gene is TRBV28, the J gene TRBJ2-1, with 9 bases aligning to TRBD1. Germline V CDR1 and CDR2: MDHEN, SYDVKM. This CDR3 spans 15 amino acids. With V trimmed by 10 bases and J by 9 bases, 16 bases remained unmatched. The CDR3, as DNA: TGTGCCACCACGTCCTTGGACAGGGGTCGTGGTGAGCAGTTCTTC. Translated, it gives CATTSLDRGRGEQFF.

CDR3 amino acids: CAISRAANTEAFF. The CDR3 DNA reads as TGTGCCATCAGCAGGGCGGCGAACACTGAAGCTTTCTTT. The chain links TRBV10-3 to TRBJ1-1; a weak D match, TRBD1 (5 bases). Germline lookup yields CDR1 ENHRY and CDR2 SYGVKD. V was clipped by 6 bases and J by 1 base, with 9 bases between them. The CDR3 loop spans 13 amino acids.

The chain couples TRBV5-4 to TRBJ1-1, with D uncertain. Germline V gene lookup returns CDR1 SGHNT and CDR2 YYREEE (reference sequence). Trimming cost V 2 bases and J 4 bases, with 12 bases left between them. This CDR3 region has 14 residues. The CDR3 reads CASSLGELGTEAFF. The CDR3 region has the DNA TGTGCCAGCAGCTTAGGAGAACTAGGCACTGAAGCTTTCTTT.

This clonotype was observed at least ten times. V and J are TRBV28 and TRBJ2-7; D might be TRBD1 (6 bases). CDR1 MDHEN and CDR2 SYDVKM come from the germline V gene. This CDR3 has 14 amino acids. Trimming removed 3 bases from V and 1 base from J, with 10 bases in between. CDR3 DNA: TGTGCCAGCAGTTTTGGCAGGGGTTCCTACGAGCAGTACTTC. It specifies CASSFGRGSYEQYF.

The table lists this clonotype with many counts. The rearrangement joins TRBV2 to TRBJ2-1, with D perhaps matching TRBD2 (5 bases). CDR1 is SNHLY, CDR2 FYNNEI, per germline. CDR3 length equals 15 residues. V lost 3 bases and J lost 0, with 9 bases in between. The CDR3 loop is CASSESGSSYNEQFF. The CDR3 DNA follows: TGTGCCAGCAGTGAGAGCGGCAGCTCCTACAATGAGCAGTTCTTC.

The V gene is TRBV6-2 or TRBV6-3, the J gene TRBJ2-1; 10 bases agree with TRBD2. The trim removed 7 bases at V and 8 bases at J, leaving 11 bases unmatched. CDR1 MNHEY and CDR2 SVGEGT come from the germline V gene. This CDR3 has 15 amino acids. The CDR3 sequence is CASTGLAVESHEQFF. The CDR3 DNA reads as TGTGCCAGCACCGGACTAGCGGTAGAGTCCCATGAGCAGTTCTTC.

This clonotype was picked up many times. The CDR3 bases are TGTGCCAGCTCACAGCTACAGGGTGTTGTAGAGACCCAGTACTTC. It is translated as CASSQLQGVVETQYF. The chain is built from TRBV18 and TRBJ2-5; tentatively, D is TRBD1 (6 bases). This CDR3 has 15 amino acids. The V and J ends lost 4 bases and 4 bases respectively, with 16 bases between them. Germline CDR1 and CDR2: KGHSH and LQKENI.

Of note for this clonotype: Being one base from a much bigger clone, this may be a read error. The chain employs TRBV20-1 and TRBJ1-5, with 7 bases lining up with TRBD1. Germline V gene data show CDR1 as DFQATT and CDR2 as SNEGSKA (reference sequence). The junction had 3 bases not matched to a gene; V was cut back by 0 bases and J by 4 bases. The CDR3 contains 14 residues. Here the CDR3 reads CSARDGTVNQPQHF. The CDR3 DNA reads as TGCAGTGCTAGAGATGGGACAGTTAATCAGCCCCAGCATTTT.

The sample holds many counts of this clonotype. The chain combines TRBV6-1 with TRBJ2-7, with TRBD1 identical over 12 bases. Germline CDR1 and CDR2: MNHNS and SASEGT. The CDR3 has 15 residues. V shed 5 bases and J 7 bases; nucleotides not matched to a gene: 9. The CDR3 DNA reads as TGTGCCAGCAGTAACCCGGGACAGGGGGCGGGGGAGCAGTACTTC. Translating gives CASSNPGQGAGEQYF.

This clonotype appeared a few times. CDR3 bases: TGTGCCAGCAGCACAGGGTCCCACGAGCAGTACTTC. Amino acids: CASSTGSHEQYF. The chain recombines TRBV6-1 with TRBJ2-7; possibly TRBD1 for D (6 bases). This CDR3 comprises 12 residues. CDR1 and CDR2 (germline): MNHNS, SASEGT. V lost 6 bases and J 5 bases, leaving 11 bases between the germline ends.